These T cell receptor beta chains were read from a single sample in a study of T cells after yellow fever vaccination. TCRdb ran MiXCR on the 5' RACE reads and lists one entry per CDR3 protein. Here the sample spans some 500,000 distinct CDR3 sequences, about 13% being singletons. The sample consisted of PBMCs, taken on the day of the yellow fever booster vaccination. The receptors were sampled from a man aged 25 to 40 who received the YFV17D yellow fever vaccine. Both conserved end residues are part of each CDR3. The D gene is left open where the match is weak. For some rows the clone size is stated as once, few or many, or as a class when expanded; others skip it.

clone_size: few; j_call: TRBJ2-3; d_call: -; v_call: TRBV20-1; cdr3_aa: CSADGHGANTDTQYF; cdr3_nt: TGCAGTGCCGACGGGCACGGGGCGAACACAGATACGCAGTATTTT
clone_size: -; j_call: TRBJ2-7; d_call: TRBD2; v_call: TRBV20-1; cdr3_aa: CSARGGGNLYEQYF; cdr3_nt: TGCAGTGCTAGAGGCGGGGGGAACCTCTACGAGCAGTACTTC
clone_size: few; j_call: TRBJ2-3; d_call: -; v_call: TRBV12-3/TRBV12-4; cdr3_aa: CASNPMTADTQYF; cdr3_nt: TGTGCCAGCAATCCCATGACGGCAGATACGCAGTATTTT
clone_size: many; j_call: TRBJ2-1; d_call: TRBD2; v_call: TRBV3-1; cdr3_aa: CASSQDRPAGHEQFF; cdr3_nt: TGTGCCAGCAGCCAAGATCGACCAGCGGGACATGAGCAGTTCTTC
clone_size: -; j_call: TRBJ2-7; d_call: -; v_call: TRBV20-1; cdr3_aa: CSARNTGTYEQYF; cdr3_nt: TGCAGTGCTAGGAATACGGGGACCTACGAGCAGTACTTC
clone_size: few; j_call: TRBJ2-2; d_call: TRBD1; v_call: TRBV12-3/TRBV12-4; cdr3_aa: CASSLRNRGHDTGELFF; cdr3_nt: TGTGCCAGCAGTCTCCGGAACAGGGGGCACGACACCGGGGAGCTGTTTTTT
clone_size: -; j_call: TRBJ2-3; d_call: -; v_call: TRBV10-1; cdr3_aa: CASSDSAADTQYF; cdr3_nt: TGCGCCAGCAGTGACAGTGCGGCAGATACGCAGTATTTT
clone_size: -; j_call: TRBJ2-6; d_call: TRBD1; v_call: TRBV19; cdr3_aa: CASIQTGSPGANVLTF; cdr3_nt: TGTGCCAGTATACAGACAGGGAGCCCTGGGGCCAACGTCCTGACTTTC
clone_size: -; j_call: TRBJ2-7; d_call: TRBD1; v_call: TRBV11-2; cdr3_aa: CASSLVDRGPYEQYF; cdr3_nt: TGTGCCAGCAGCTTAGTTGACAGGGGACCCTACGAGCAGTACTTC
clone_size: few; j_call: TRBJ2-1; d_call: TRBD1; v_call: TRBV10-3; cdr3_aa: CAISLQGADEQFF; cdr3_nt: TGTGCCATCAGCCTACAGGGGGCCGATGAGCAGTTCTTC
clone_size: -; j_call: TRBJ1-5; d_call: -; v_call: TRBV7-2; cdr3_aa: CASSLVLGDQPQHF; cdr3_nt: TGTGCCAGCAGCTTAGTGTTAGGGGATCAGCCCCAGCATTTT
clone_size: few; j_call: TRBJ1-1; d_call: TRBD1; v_call: TRBV10-3; cdr3_aa: CAISPTGAQLPTEAFF; cdr3_nt: TGTGCCATCAGCCCCACAGGGGCCCAACTCCCGACTGAAGCTTTCTTT
clone_size: -; j_call: TRBJ1-1; d_call: -; v_call: TRBV11-3; cdr3_aa: CASSDISPEPDTEAFF; cdr3_nt: TGTGCCAGCAGCGACATCAGTCCGGAGCCTGACACTGAAGCTTTCTTT
clone_size: -; j_call: TRBJ2-1; d_call: -; v_call: TRBV7-6; cdr3_aa: CASSLESDNNEQFF; cdr3_nt: TGTGCCAGCAGCTTAGAATCGGACAACAATGAGCAGTTCTTC
clone_size: -; j_call: TRBJ2-7; d_call: TRBD2; v_call: TRBV7-2; cdr3_aa: CASRLAAAYEQYF; cdr3_nt: TGTGCCAGCAGGCTAGCGGCCGCATACGAGCAGTACTTC
clone_size: few; j_call: TRBJ1-2; d_call: TRBD1; v_call: TRBV7-2; cdr3_aa: CASKGQPMGYGYTF; cdr3_nt: TGTGCCAGCAAGGGACAGCCGATGGGCTATGGCTACACCTTC
clone_size: -; j_call: TRBJ2-2; d_call: -; v_call: TRBV5-1; cdr3_aa: CASSLASLASTGELFF; cdr3_nt: TGCGCCAGCAGCTTGGCCTCGCTAGCCAGCACCGGGGAGCTGTTTTTT
clone_size: -; j_call: TRBJ2-1; d_call: -; v_call: TRBV5-1; cdr3_aa: CASSLAPWGGAYNEQFF; cdr3_nt: TGCGCCAGCAGCTTGGCTCCTTGGGGCGGAGCCTACAATGAGCAGTTCTTC
clone_size: -; j_call: TRBJ2-2; d_call: TRBD2; v_call: TRBV29-1; cdr3_aa: CSVPSGSGTGELFF; cdr3_nt: TGCAGCGTTCCTAGCGGGAGCGGGACCGGGGAGCTGTTTTTT
clone_size: -; j_call: TRBJ2-1; d_call: TRBD2; v_call: TRBV30; cdr3_aa: CALEKWRGRNEQFF; cdr3_nt: TGTGCACTCGAAAAATGGCGCGGGAGAAATGAGCAGTTCTTC
clone_size: few; j_call: TRBJ2-1; d_call: -; v_call: TRBV6-4; cdr3_aa: CASSDSIETGEQFF; cdr3_nt: TGTGCCAGCAGTGACTCAATAGAGACTGGGGAGCAGTTCTTC
clone_size: -; j_call: TRBJ1-1; d_call: -; v_call: TRBV6-5; cdr3_aa: CASSYFLGSEAFF; cdr3_nt: TGTGCCAGCAGTTACTTTTTGGGATCTGAAGCTTTCTTT
clone_size: -; j_call: TRBJ2-1; d_call: TRBD2; v_call: TRBV25-1; cdr3_aa: CASSSFSSLAGDNEQFF; cdr3_nt: TGTGCCAGCAGTTCTTTCTCTTCGTTAGCGGGAGACAATGAGCAGTTCTTC
clone_size: few; j_call: TRBJ2-3; d_call: TRBD2; v_call: TRBV7-2; cdr3_aa: CASSQAGSPKSDTQYF; cdr3_nt: TGTGCCAGCAGCCAAGCGGGGAGCCCCAAGTCAGATACGCAGTATTTT
clone_size: -; j_call: TRBJ2-1; d_call: TRBD1; v_call: TRBV9; cdr3_aa: CASSVGGGQGINEQFF; cdr3_nt: TGTGCCAGCAGCGTAGGAGGAGGACAGGGGATCAATGAGCAGTTCTTC
clone_size: -; j_call: TRBJ2-1; d_call: TRBD2; v_call: TRBV20-1; cdr3_aa: CSASRLAGANEQFF; cdr3_nt: TGCAGTGCTAGTAGGCTAGCGGGAGCCAATGAGCAGTTCTTC
clone_size: few; j_call: TRBJ2-1; d_call: TRBD2; v_call: TRBV11-2; cdr3_aa: CASSLLIAGAGEQFF; cdr3_nt: TGTGCCAGCAGCTTACTCATAGCGGGAGCAGGCGAGCAGTTCTTC